The rows below give T cell receptor beta chains drawn from one sample of a study of cytomegalovirus exposure and HLA in healthy donors. This table comes from immunoSEQ multiplex PCR, and its TCRdb copy is limited to in-frame clones, with some not included. The profile covers more than 95,000 clones, with around 79% appearing a single time and roughly 14% taken by the ten largest. The sample taken for sequencing was PBMCs. Source of these receptors: a woman in her sixties or seventies in good health and CMV-seropositive. CDR3s include the opening cysteine and the closing phenylalanine or tryptophan. A D gene is named only where the DNA matches it firmly. Part of the rows lack a size; the others show once, few, many or a class for expanded clones.

j_call v_call clone_size d_call cdr3_nt cdr3_aa
TRBJ2-2 TRBV19 . TRBD1 TGTGCCAGTCGGCGACAGGGCGTAAACACCGGGGAGCTGTTTTTT CASRRQGVNTGELFF
TRBJ1-2 TRBV4-2 . . TGTGCCAGCAGCCAAGTGGTCGGGGGAGGAGGGGATGGCTACACCTTC CASSQVVGGGGDGYTF
TRBJ1-4 TRBV18 . . TGTGCCAGCTCACCAGACAACGAAAAACTGTTTTTT CASSPDNEKLFF
TRBJ2-7 TRBV27 . . TGTGCCAGCAGTCCGGGGACACCTGCCTACGAGCAGTACTTC CASSPGTPAYEQYF
TRBJ1-2 TRBV5-6 . TRBD1 TGTGCCAGCAGCCCCAGGGGGACCAACTATGGCTACACCTTC CASSPRGTNYGYTF
TRBJ1-4 TRBV7-9 . . TGTGCCAGCAGTTTATCGAAGGGGACTAATGAAAAACTGTTTTTT CASSLSKGTNEKLFF
TRBJ2-5 TRBV7-6 . TRBD2 TGTGCCAGCAGCTCTCAGACTAGCGGGCAAGAGACCCAGTACTTC CASSSQTSGQETQYF
TRBJ2-5 TRBV19 . . TGTGCCAGTAGCCCACCACCAGGACACCCAAGAAGGACCCAGTACTTC CASSPPPGHPRRTQYF
TRBJ2-3 TRBV5-1 . TRBD2 TGCGCCAGCAGCTCAAGGACTAGCGGGAGCGCGGATACGCAGTATTTT CASSSRTSGSADTQYF
TRBJ2-7 TRBV6-4 . . TGTGCCAGCAGTGACCCCGGGACACGCTCCTACGAGCAGTACTTC CASSDPGTRSYEQYF
TRBJ2-1 TRBV2 . . TGTGCCAGCAGTGCTGACTCGTATGAGCAGTTCTTC CASSADSYEQFF
TRBJ1-2 TRBV5-1 . . TGCGCCAGCAGCTTGGACGGCGGCTATGGCTACACCTTC CASSLDGGYGYTF
TRBJ1-4 TRBV7-2 . . TGTGCCAGCAGCTCTTACAGGCTTAATAATGAAAAACTGTTTTTT CASSSYRLNNEKLFF
TRBJ1-1 TRBV4-1 few . TGCGCCAGCAGCCAAGGACTCCTGAACACTGAAGCTTTCTTT CASSQGLLNTEAFF
TRBJ2-2 TRBV19 . . TGTGCCGCTGGTGGCAGGGCGGGAAGCACCGGGGAGCTGTTTTTT CAAGGRAGSTGELFF
TRBJ1-2 TRBV4-3 once TRBD1 TGCGCCAGCAGCCAGGGGGGACAGGGGATCCTCTATGGCTACACCTTC CASSQGGQGILYGYTF
TRBJ2-1 TRBV28 few TRBD2 TGTGCCAGCAGTTTAATAGGGAGGGCTAGCGGGAGTTCTCGTGAGCAGTTCTTC CASSLIGRASGSSREQFF
TRBJ1-1 TRBV5-1 . TRBD1 TGCGCCAGCAGCCCCGAATTTACAGGGGTCACTGAAGCTTTCTTT CASSPEFTGVTEAFF
TRBJ2-3 TRBV19 . TRBD1 TGTGCCAGCAAGCCTCTCGGGACAGGGGGCGGAGATACGCAGTATTTT CASKPLGTGGGDTQYF
TRBJ1-4 TRBV5-5 . . TGTGCCAGCAGCGGAATACAGGTGGAAAAACTGTTTTTT CASSGIQVEKLFF
TRBJ2-5 TRBV5-1 . TRBD2 TGCGCCAGCAGCAAGTCTAGCGGGTCCCAAGAGACCCAGTACTTC CASSKSSGSQETQYF
TRBJ2-2 TRBV7-9 . TRBD1 TGTGCCAGCAGCTTACTACAGGGGACGAGGACCGGGGAGCTGTTTTTT CASSLLQGTRTGELFF
TRBJ1-1 TRBV7-2 . . TGTGCCAGCAGCTTAGGCCCATCATTGAGCACTGAAGCTTTCTTT CASSLGPSLSTEAFF
TRBJ1-3 TRBV18 . . TGTGCCAGCTCACCACGGCCCACACAAGGGGAGGAAATACGAAGCACCATATATTTT CASSPRPTQGEEIRSTIYF
TRBJ1-1 TRBV19 . . TGTGCCAGCAACACCCCGGGAGGTGACACTGAAGCTTTCTTT CASNTPGGDTEAFF
TRBJ2-2 TRBV5-4 few TRBD1 TGTGCCAGCAGCCCTCAGGGACAGGGTTTTGCCGGGGAGCTGTTTTTT CASSPQGQGFAGELFF
TRBJ1-1 TRBV7-6 . . TGTGCCAGCAGCGTCGGACAGCTCCCGAACACTGAAGCTTTCTTT CASSVGQLPNTEAFF
TRBJ2-7 TRBV7-3 few . TGTGCCAGCAGCGCCGGGATGGGCTACGAGCAGTACTTC CASSAGMGYEQYF
TRBJ1-4 TRBV4-3 . . TGCGCCAGCAGCCACCTCTCGGGGGGCGAGGGTGAAAAACTGTTTTTT CASSHLSGGEGEKLFF
TRBJ2-7 TRBV30 . . TGTGCCTGGACGCCGGGGTCCTACGAGCAGTACTTC CAWTPGSYEQYF
TRBJ2-1 TRBV7-7 . TRBD1 TGTGCTAGCAGCTTAGGACAGGGGGCGGATGAGCAGTTCTTC CASSLGQGADEQFF
TRBJ2-2 TRBV9 . TRBD1 TGTGCCAGCAACCCAGACAGGGGGCCCACCGGGGAGCTGTTTTTT CASNPDRGPTGELFF
TRBJ2-6 TRBV19 . . TGTGCCAGTAGTATAGAACAGTCTGGGGCCAACGTCCTGACTTTC CASSIEQSGANVLTF
TRBJ2-7 TRBV7-9 . TRBD1 TGTGCTGGACAGGGGACCTACGAGCAGTACTTC CAGQGTYEQYF
TRBJ2-1 TRBV4-2 . . TGTGCCAGCAGCCAAGTCTGGGGGGGGCTCCACAATGAGCAGTTCTTC CASSQVWGGLHNEQFF
TRBJ2-7 TRBV4-3 once . TGCGCCAGCAGCCAGACCGGGGTTTACGAGCAGTACTTC CASSQTGVYEQYF
TRBJ2-7 TRBV15 once TRBD2 TGTGCCACCGGGACAGCCGGGACTAGCACCGACGGGCAGTACTTC CATGTAGTSTDGQYF
TRBJ2-7 TRBV16 . . TGTGCCAGCAGCCGAACCCGGACTCACTACGAGCAGTACTTC CASSRTRTHYEQYF
TRBJ2-5 TRBV7-3 . . TGTGCCAGCAGCTTGTCGGGGAGTCATGAGACCCAGTACTTC CASSLSGSHETQYF
TRBJ2-7 TRBV6-5 . TRBD1 TGTGCCAGCAGTGACCGGACAGGCTACGAGCAGTACTTC CASSDRTGYEQYF
TRBJ2-7 TRBV6-5 . . TGTGCCAGCAGCCACTTCCGGGGTTTCGTTTACGAGCAGTACTTC CASSHFRGFVYEQYF
TRBJ2-2 TRBV25-1 . TRBD1 TGTGCCAGCAGTGACCTGGGACAGGCGAACACCGGGGAGCTGTTTTTT CASSDLGQANTGELFF
TRBJ2-7 TRBV7-9 . . TGTGCCAGCAGCCCTGCCGCGGGGAGCTACGAGCAGTACTTC CASSPAAGSYEQYF
TRBJ1-3 TRBV28 . . TGTGCCAGCAGTCCCCGTGGGAGGGGCGGAAACACCATATATTTT CASSPRGRGGNTIYF
TRBJ1-1 TRBV19 . . TGTGCCAGTGGGAGGACGTTGGGGGACACTGAAGCTTTCTTT CASGRTLGDTEAFF
TRBJ1-1 TRBV13 . . TGTGCCAGCAGAAAAACCGGGACTTCTCTCAGGGAAGCTTTCTTT CASRKTGTSLREAFF
TRBJ2-3 TRBV28 . TRBD1 TGTGCCACCTCTCCGGACAGGTCGGAAGATACGCAGTATTTT CATSPDRSEDTQYF
TRBJ2-5 TRBV12-5 . . TGTGCTAGTGGTTTGGGACAGAAAGAGACCCAGTACTTC CASGLGQKETQYF
TRBJ1-1 TRBV27 once . TGTGCCAGCAGTTGGACAGCGATGAACACTGAAGCTTTCTTT CASSWTAMNTEAFF
TRBJ2-7 TRBV20-1 . . TGCAGTGCTATTCGGGGTCAAGAGCAGTACTTC CSAIRGQEQYF
TRBJ1-3 TRBV6-5 . TRBD1 TGTGCCAGCAGTGCCGGGACAGCCAACACCATATATTTT CASSAGTANTIYF
TRBJ2-7 TRBV9 once TRBD2 TGTGCCAGCAGCCCCCGAGGGAGGGAGTTTGACGAGCAGTACTTC CASSPRGREFDEQYF
TRBJ1-2 TRBV5-6 . . TGTGCCAGCAGCTCGCCGGGACACCGGGTATCTGTCTATGGCTACACCTTC CASSSPGHRVSVYGYTF
TRBJ1-5 TRBV6-6 . TRBD1 TGTGCCAGCACCACATGGACAGGGGGATATCAGCCCCAGCATTTT CASTTWTGGYQPQHF
TRBJ2-7 TRBV29-1 . . TGCAGCGTGGGGGCGGGAGCAAACTACGAGCAGTACTTC CSVGAGANYEQYF
TRBJ2-7 TRBV5-6 . . TGTGCCAGCAGCTTAAACAGGGTCGAGCAGTACTTC CASSLNRVEQYF
TRBJ1-2 TRBV4-1 . . TGCGCCAGCAGCCAAGCCCAGGAGCGGGCTAATGACTATGGCTACACCTTC CASSQAQERANDYGYTF
TRBJ1-2 TRBV19 . . TGTGCCAGTAGTCAACGGGCCCTCGACAGCTATGGCTACACCTTC CASSQRALDSYGYTF
TRBJ1-1 TRBV27 . . TGTGCCAGCAGTTCCAAGGGGCGAACTGAAGCTTTCTTT CASSSKGRTEAFF